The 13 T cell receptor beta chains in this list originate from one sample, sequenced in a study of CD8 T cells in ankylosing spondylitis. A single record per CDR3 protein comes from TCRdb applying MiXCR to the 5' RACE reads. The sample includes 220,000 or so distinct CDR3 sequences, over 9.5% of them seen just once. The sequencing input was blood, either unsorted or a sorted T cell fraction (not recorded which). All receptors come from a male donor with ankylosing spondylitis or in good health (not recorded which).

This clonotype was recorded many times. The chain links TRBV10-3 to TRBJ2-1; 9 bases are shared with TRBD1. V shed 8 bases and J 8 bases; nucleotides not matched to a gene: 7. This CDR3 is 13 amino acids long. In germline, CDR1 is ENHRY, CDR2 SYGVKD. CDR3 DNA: TGTGCCATCCGGGACAGGGTTGTCGATGAGCAGTTCTTC. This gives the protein CAIRDRVVDEQFF.

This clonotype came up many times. CDR3 bases: TGTGCCAGCAGCGATCTCGCTGAGCAGTTCTTC. This sequence encodes CASSDLAEQFF. V usage is TRBV27 and J usage is TRBJ2-1; D gene unclear. Trimming shortened V by 6 bases and J by 9 bases, and 9 bases separated the two germline ends. The CDR3 extends over 11 amino acids. CDR1 is MNHEY, CDR2 SMNVEV, per germline (reference sequence).

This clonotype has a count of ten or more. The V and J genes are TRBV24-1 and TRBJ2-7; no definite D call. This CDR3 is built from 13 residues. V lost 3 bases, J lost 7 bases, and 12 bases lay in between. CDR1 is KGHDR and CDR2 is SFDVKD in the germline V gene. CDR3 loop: CATSDGRVREQYF. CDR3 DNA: TGTGCCACCAGTGATGGGCGAGTTCGGGAGCAGTACTTC.

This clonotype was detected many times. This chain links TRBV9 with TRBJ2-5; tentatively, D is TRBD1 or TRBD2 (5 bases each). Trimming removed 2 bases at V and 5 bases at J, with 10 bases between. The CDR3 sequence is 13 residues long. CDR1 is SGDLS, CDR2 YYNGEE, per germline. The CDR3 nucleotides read TGTGCCAGCAGCGTCGGGACCATCGAGACCCAGTACTTC. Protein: CASSVGTIETQYF.

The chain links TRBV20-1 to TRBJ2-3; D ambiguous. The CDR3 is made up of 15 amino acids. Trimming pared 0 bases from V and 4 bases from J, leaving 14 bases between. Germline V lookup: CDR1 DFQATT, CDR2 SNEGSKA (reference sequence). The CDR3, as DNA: TGCAGTGCTAGAGAAGGGCTAGGATCCGCAGATACGCAGTATTTT. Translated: CSAREGLGSADTQYF.

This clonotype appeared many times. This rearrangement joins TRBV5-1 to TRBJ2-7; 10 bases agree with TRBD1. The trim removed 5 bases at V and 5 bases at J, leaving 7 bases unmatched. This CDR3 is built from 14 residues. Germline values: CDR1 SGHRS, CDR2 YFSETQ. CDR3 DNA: TGCGCCAGCAGGTCGTGGGGACAGGGGAACGAGCAGTACTTC. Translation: CASRSWGQGNEQYF.

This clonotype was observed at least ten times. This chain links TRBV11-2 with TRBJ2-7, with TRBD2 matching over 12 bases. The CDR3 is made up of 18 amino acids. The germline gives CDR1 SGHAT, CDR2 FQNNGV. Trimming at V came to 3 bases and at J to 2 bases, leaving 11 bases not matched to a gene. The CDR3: CASSLITGTSGLAYEQYF. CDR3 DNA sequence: TGTGCCAGCAGCTTGATCACCGGGACTAGCGGGTTGGCCTACGAGCAGTACTTC.

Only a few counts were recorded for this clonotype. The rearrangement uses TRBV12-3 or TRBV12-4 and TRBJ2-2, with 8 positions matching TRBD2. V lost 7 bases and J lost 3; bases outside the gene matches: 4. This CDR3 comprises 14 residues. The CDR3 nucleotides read TGTGCCAGCACCTCGGGGGGGTACACCGGGGAGCTGTTTTTT. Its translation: CASTSGGYTGELFF.

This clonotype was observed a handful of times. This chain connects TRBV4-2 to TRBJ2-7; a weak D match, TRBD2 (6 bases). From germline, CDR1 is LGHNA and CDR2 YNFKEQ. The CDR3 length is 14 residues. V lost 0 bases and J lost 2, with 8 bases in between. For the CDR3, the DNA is TGTGCCAGCAGCCAAGAGGAGGGGACCTACGAGCAGTACTTC. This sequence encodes CASSQEEGTYEQYF.

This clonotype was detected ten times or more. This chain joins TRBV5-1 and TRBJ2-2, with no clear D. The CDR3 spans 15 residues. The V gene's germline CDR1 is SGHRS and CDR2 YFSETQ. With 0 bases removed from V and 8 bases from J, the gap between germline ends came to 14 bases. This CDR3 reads CASSLAPPTDGELFF. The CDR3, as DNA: TGCGCCAGCAGCTTGGCCCCACCTACGGATGGGGAGCTGTTTTTT.

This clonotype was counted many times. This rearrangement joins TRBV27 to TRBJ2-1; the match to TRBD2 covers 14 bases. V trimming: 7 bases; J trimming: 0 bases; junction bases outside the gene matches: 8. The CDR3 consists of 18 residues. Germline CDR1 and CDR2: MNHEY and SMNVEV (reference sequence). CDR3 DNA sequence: TGTGCCAGCACCCAGAGGACTAGCGGGGGGCGCTCCTACAATGAGCAGTTCTTC. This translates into CASTQRTSGGRSYNEQFF.

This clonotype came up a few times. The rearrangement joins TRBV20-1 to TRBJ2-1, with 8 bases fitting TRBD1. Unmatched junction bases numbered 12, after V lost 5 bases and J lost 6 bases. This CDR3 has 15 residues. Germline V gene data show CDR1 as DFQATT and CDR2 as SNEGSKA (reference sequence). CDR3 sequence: CSALPRTGTGNEQFF. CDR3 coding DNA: TGCAGTGCTTTACCCCGGACAGGGACGGGCAATGAGCAGTTCTTC.

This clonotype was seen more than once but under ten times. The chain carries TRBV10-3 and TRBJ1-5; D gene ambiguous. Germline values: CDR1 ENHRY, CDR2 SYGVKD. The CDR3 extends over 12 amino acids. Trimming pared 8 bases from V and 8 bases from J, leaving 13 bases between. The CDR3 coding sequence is TGTGCCATCGGTCAAGACGTAGAGCCCCAGCATTTT. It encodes CAIGQDVEPQHF.